This entry describes one T cell receptor beta chain. These data are taken from a study of blood T cell repertoires in COVID-19. Trimming pared 3 bases from V and 1 base from J, leaving 16 bases between. The CDR3 is 16 residues long. CDR1 is SGHRS and CDR2 is YFSETQ in the germline V gene. TCRdb's table, derived via immunoSEQ multiplex PCR, lists solely in-frame clones and lacks some. The repertoire holds approximately 170,000 clones, with 70% to 90% as singletons. The material sequenced was peripheral blood. The TCR comes from a human donor in a cohort sampled during active COVID-19. The chain uses TRBV5-1 and TRBJ2-5; D is perhaps TRBD2 (6 bases). CDR3 amino acids: CASSSTAEGPQETQYF. CDR3 coding DNA: TGCGCCAGCAGCTCAACCGCGGAGGGTCCCCAAGAGACCCAGTACTTC.